This T cell receptor (beta chain) was recorded in a study of Graves' ophthalmopathy and Graves' hyperthyroidism. Whole-study findings and limits: As the model predicted ophthalmopathy progression, it achieved a sensitivity of 70% to 71% and a specificity of more than 72%.

Clinical symptoms and serum thyroxine were used for diagnosis; TRAb, thyroid ultrasound and orbital computed tomography were also relied on. Germline V gene data show CDR1 as SQVTM and CDR2 as ANQGSEA. The CDR3 spans 12 residues. V gave up 4 bases and J gave up 8 bases, with 11 bases separating them. As the template, RNA transcripts were used to amplify TCR beta CDR3 regions. Second-round multiplex PCR followed a first-round RT-PCR using HTBI primers. TCRdb redid the calling of the multiplex PCR reads with MiXCR, one entry per CDR3 protein. The table lists about 1.2 million distinct CDR3 sequences, 35% to 45% of them singletons. A note on this clonotype: Its antigen is not identified.

Sequenced: peripheral blood or thyroid tissue (not recorded which). The V gene is TRBV29-1, the J gene TRBJ2-2; D is tentatively TRBD1 or TRBD2 (7 bases each). The TCR was taken from an adult man with Graves' hyperthyroidism. CDR3 coding DNA: TGCAGCGTTGGGGGGGGACAGGGGGAGCTGTTTTTT. It translates to CSVGGGQGELFF.